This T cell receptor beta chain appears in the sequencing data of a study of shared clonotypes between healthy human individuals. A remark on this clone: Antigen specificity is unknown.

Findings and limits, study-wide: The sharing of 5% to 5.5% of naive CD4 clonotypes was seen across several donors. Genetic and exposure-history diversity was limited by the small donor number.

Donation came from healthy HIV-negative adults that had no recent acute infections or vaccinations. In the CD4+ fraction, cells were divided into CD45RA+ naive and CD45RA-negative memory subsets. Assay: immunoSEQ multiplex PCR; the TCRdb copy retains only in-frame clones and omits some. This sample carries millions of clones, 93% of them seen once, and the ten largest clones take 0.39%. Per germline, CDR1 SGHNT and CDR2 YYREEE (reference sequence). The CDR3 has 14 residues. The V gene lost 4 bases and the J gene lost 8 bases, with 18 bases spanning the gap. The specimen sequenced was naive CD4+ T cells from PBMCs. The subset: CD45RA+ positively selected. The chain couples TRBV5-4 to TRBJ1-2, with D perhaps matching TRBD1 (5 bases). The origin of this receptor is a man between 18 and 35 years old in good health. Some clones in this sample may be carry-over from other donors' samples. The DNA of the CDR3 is TGTGCCAGCAGCCCCACCGAAGGGGTAGGCGGCTACACCTTC. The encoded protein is CASSPTEGVGGYTF.